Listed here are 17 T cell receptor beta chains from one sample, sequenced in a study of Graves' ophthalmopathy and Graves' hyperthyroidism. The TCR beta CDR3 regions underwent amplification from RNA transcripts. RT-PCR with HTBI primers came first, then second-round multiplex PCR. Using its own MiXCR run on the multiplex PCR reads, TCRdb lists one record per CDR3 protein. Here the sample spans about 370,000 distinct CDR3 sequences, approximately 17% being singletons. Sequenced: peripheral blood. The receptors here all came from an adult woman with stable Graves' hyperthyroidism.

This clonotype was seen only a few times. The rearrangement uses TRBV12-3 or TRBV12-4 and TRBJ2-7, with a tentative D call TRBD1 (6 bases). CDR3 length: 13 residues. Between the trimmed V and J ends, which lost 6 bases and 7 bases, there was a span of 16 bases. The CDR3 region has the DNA TGTGCCAGCAGCTGGGGTACAGGGATTGAGCAGTACTTC. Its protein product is CASSWGTGIEQYF.

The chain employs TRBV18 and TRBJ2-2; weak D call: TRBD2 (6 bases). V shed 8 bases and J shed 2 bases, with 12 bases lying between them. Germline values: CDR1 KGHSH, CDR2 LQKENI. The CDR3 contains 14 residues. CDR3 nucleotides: TGTGCCAGCGCGGGACTTTTAAACACCGGGGAGCTGTTTTTT. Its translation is CASAGLLNTGELFF. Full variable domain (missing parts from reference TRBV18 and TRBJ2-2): NAGVMQNPRHLVRRRGQEARLRCSPMKGHSHVYWYRQLPEEGLKFMVYLQKENIIDESGMPKERFSAEFPKEGPSILRIQQVVRGDSAAYFCASAGLLNTGELFFGEGSRLTVL.

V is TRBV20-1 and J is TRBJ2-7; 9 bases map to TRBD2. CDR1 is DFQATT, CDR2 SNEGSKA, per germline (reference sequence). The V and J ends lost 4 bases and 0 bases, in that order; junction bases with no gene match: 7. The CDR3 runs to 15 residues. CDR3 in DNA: TGCAGTGCTATAAACAGCGGGGGGTTCTCCTACGAGCAGTACTTC. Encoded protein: CSAINSGGFSYEQYF.

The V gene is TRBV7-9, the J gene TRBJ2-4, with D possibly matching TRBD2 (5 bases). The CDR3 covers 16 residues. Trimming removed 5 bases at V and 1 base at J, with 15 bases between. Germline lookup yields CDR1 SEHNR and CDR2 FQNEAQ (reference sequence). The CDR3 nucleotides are TGTGCCAGCAGCGCATTACCGGGAATTGCCAAAAACATTCAGTACTTC. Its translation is CASSALPGIAKNIQYF.

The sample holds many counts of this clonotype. The CDR3 DNA sequence: TGTGCCAATATACAAGCAACAATGACAGGGAGAGAGACCCAGTACTTC. Translation: CANIQATMTGRETQYF. This chain joins TRBV19 and TRBJ2-5, with 7 bases aligning to TRBD1. V lost 10 bases, J lost 4 bases, and 18 bases stayed unmatched. The germline CDR1 and CDR2 sequences are LNHDA and SQIVND (reference sequence). The CDR3 is 16 amino acids.

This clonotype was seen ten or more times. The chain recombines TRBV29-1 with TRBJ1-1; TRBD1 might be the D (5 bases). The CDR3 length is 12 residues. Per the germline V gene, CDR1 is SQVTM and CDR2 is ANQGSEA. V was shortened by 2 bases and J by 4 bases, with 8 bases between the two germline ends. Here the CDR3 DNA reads TGCAGCGTTGAACAGGGTTTCACTGAAGCTTTCTTT. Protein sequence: CSVEQGFTEAFF.

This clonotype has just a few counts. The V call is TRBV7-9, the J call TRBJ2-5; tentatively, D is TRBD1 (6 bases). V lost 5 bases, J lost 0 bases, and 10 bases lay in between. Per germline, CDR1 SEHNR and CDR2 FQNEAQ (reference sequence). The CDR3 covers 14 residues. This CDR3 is CASSPRGYQETQYF. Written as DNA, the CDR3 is TGTGCCAGCAGCCCCAGGGGCTACCAAGAGACCCAGTACTTC.

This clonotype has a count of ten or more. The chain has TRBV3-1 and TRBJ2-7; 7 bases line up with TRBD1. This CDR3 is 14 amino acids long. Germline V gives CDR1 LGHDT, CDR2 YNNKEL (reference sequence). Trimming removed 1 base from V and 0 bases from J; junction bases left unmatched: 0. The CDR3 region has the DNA TGTGCCAGCAGCCAAGGGACAGGCTCCTACGAGCAGTACTTC. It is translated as CASSQGTGSYEQYF.

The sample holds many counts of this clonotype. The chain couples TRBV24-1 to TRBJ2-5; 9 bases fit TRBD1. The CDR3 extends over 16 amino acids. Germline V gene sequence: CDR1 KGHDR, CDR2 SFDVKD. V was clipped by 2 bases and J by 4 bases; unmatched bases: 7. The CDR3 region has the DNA TGTGCCACCAGTGATTACCGGACAGGGGCGGGAGAGACCCAGTACTTC. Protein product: CATSDYRTGAGETQYF.

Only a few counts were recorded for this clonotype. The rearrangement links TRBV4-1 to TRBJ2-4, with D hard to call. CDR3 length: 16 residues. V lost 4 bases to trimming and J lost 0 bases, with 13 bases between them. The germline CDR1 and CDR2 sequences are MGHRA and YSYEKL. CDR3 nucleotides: TGCGCCAGCAGCCCGGGTGGGCAGCTAGCCAAAAACATTCAGTACTTC. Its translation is CASSPGGQLAKNIQYF.

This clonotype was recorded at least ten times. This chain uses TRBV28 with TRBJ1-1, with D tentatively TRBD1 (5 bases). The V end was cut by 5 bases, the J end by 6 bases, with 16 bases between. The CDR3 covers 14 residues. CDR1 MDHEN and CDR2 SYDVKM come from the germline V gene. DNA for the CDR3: TGTGCCAGCAGTGTCGGGGCGCTGAGATCTGAAGCTTTCTTT. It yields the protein CASSVGALRSEAFF.

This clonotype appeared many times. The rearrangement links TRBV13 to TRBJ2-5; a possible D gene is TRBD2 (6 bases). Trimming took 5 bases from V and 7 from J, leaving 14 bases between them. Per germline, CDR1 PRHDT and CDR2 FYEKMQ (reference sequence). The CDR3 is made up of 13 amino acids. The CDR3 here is CASSGDFSGTQYF. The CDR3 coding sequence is TGTGCCAGCAGCGGGGACTTTTCGGGGACCCAGTACTTC. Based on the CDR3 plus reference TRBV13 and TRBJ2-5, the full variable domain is AAGVIQSPRHLIKEKRETATLKCYPIPRHDTVYWYQQGPGQDPQFLISFYEKMQSDKGSIPDRFSAQQFSDYHSELNMSSLELGDSALYFCASSGDFSGTQYFGPGTRLLVL.

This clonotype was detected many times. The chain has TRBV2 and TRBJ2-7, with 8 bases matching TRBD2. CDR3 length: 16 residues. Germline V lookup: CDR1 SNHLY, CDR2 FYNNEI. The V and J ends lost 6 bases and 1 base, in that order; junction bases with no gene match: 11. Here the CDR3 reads CASRGNLAGSSYEQYF. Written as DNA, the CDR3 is TGTGCCAGCAGGGGGAATCTAGCGGGCTCATCCTACGAGCAGTACTTC.

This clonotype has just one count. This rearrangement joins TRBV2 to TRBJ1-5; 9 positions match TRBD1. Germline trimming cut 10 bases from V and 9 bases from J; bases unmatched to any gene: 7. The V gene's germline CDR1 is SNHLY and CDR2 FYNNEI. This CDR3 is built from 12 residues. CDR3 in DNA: TGTGCCACCGCGGACAGGGGTCGGCCCCAGCATTTT. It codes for CATADRGRPQHF.

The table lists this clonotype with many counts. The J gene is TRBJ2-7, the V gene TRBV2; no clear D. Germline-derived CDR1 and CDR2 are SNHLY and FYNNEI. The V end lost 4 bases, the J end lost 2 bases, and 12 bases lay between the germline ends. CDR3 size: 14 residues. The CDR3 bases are TGTGCCAGCAGTGTGTTTGCAGGAACCTACGAGCAGTACTTC. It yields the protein CASSVFAGTYEQYF. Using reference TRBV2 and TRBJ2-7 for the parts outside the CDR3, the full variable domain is EPEVTQTPSHQVTQMGQEVILRCVPISNHLYFYWYRQILGQKVEFLVSFYNNEISEKSEIFDDQFSVERPDGSNFTLKIRSTKLEDSAMYFCASSVFAGTYEQYFGPGTRLTVT.

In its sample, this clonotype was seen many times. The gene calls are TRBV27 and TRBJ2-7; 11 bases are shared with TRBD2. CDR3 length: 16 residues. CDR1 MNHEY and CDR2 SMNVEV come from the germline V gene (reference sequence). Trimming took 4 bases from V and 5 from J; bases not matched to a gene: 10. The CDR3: CASSSRVAGGGNEQYF. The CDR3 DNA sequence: TGTGCCAGCAGTTCCCGTGTAGCGGGAGGGGGGAACGAGCAGTACTTC.

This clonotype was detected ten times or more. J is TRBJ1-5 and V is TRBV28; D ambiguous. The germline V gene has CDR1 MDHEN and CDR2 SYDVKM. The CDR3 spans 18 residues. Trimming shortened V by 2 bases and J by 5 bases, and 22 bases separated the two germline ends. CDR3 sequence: CASSLRAHASKIYQPQHF. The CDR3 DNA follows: TGTGCCAGCAGTTTAAGGGCCCACGCCTCGAAGATTTATCAGCCCCAGCATTTT.